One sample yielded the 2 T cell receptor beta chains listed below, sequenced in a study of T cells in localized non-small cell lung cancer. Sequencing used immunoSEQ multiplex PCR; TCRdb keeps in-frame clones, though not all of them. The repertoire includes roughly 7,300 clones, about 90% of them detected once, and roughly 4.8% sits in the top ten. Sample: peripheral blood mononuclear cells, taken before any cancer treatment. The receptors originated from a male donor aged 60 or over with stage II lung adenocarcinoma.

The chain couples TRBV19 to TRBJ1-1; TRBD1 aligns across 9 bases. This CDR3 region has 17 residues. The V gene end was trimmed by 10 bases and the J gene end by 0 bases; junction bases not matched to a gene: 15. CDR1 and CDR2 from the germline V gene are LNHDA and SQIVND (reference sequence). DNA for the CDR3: TGTGCCACTACCCACGGACAGGGGCTTCCAATGAACACTGAAGCTTTCTTT. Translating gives CATTHGQGLPMNTEAFF.

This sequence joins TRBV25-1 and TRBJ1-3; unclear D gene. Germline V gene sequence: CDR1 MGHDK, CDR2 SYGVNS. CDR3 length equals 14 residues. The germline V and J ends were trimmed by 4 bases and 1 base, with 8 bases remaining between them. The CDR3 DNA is TGTGCCAGCAGTGCAGATGGATCTGGAAACACCATATATTTT. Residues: CASSADGSGNTIYF.